The rows below give T cell receptor beta chains drawn from one sample of a study of blood T cell repertoires in COVID-19. The protocol was immunoSEQ multiplex PCR, while the TCRdb copy is restricted to in-frame clones and leaves out a portion. The sample has 250,000 to 300,000 clones; roughly 90% are singletons. Sequencing was carried out using PBMCs or T cells enriched from blood (not recorded which). These receptors were taken from a woman in her twenties or thirties who had recovered from COVID-19. Each CDR3 is given with its conserved first and last residue. Each record gives: CDR3 protein, CDR3 DNA, J gene, clone size, V gene, D gene. A D gene is named only where the DNA matches it firmly. Only some rows state a clone size, as once, few, many or a class for expanded clones.

CDR3: CASSLTGQLGNSPLHF
DNA: TGTGCCAGCAGTTTAACCGGACAGCTCGGTAATTCACCCCTCCACTTT
J: TRBJ1-6
size: NA
V: TRBV28
D: NA

CDR3: CASSLLWGGSLHNEQFF
DNA: TGCGCCAGCAGCTTGTTATGGGGCGGGAGTTTACACAATGAGCAGTTCTTC
J: TRBJ2-1
size: NA
V: TRBV5-1
D: TRBD2

CDR3: CASSLPSQTGGRGYTF
DNA: TGTGCCAGCAGTTTACCTTCCCAGACAGGGGGAAGGGGCTACACCTTC
J: TRBJ1-2
size: NA
V: TRBV28
D: TRBD1

CDR3: CASSDGDRVLIDNQPQHF
DNA: TGTGCCAGTAGTGACGGGGACAGAGTCCTCATAGACAATCAGCCCCAGCATTTT
J: TRBJ1-5
size: NA
V: TRBV19
D: TRBD1

CDR3: CASSSWTGPTYGYTF
DNA: TGTGCCAGCAGTTCATGGACAGGGCCCACCTATGGCTACACCTTC
J: TRBJ1-2
size: NA
V: TRBV27
D: TRBD1

CDR3: CASSMWRENTEAFF
DNA: TGTGCCAGCAGTATGTGGAGGGAGAACACTGAAGCTTTCTTT
J: TRBJ1-1
size: NA
V: TRBV27
D: NA

CDR3: CASSLVRSINEKLFF
DNA: TGTGCCAGCAGTTTAGTCCGGTCGATAAATGAAAAACTGTTTTTT
J: TRBJ1-4
size: NA
V: TRBV27
D: NA

CDR3: CASSETANYGYTF
DNA: TGTGCCAGCAGCGAGACAGCTAACTATGGCTACACCTTC
J: TRBJ1-2
size: NA
V: TRBV9
D: NA

CDR3: CASRFWGDTEAFF
DNA: TGTGCCAGCAGGTTCTGGGGAGACACTGAAGCTTTCTTT
J: TRBJ1-1
size: NA
V: TRBV2
D: NA

CDR3: CASTLFRGIDQPQHF
DNA: TGTGCCAGCACCCTTTTCAGGGGGATCGATCAGCCCCAGCATTTT
J: TRBJ1-5
size: NA
V: TRBV28
D: TRBD1

CDR3: CASSQSVLHQPQHF
DNA: TGTGCCAGCAGCCAATCAGTGTTGCATCAGCCCCAGCATTTT
J: TRBJ1-5
size: NA
V: TRBV3-1/TRBV3-2
D: NA

CDR3: CASSHLLAGGPPKTGELFF
DNA: TGTGCCAGCAGCCACCTACTAGCGGGAGGGCCACCTAAGACCGGGGAGCTGTTTTTT
J: TRBJ2-2
size: NA
V: TRBV3-1/TRBV3-2
D: TRBD2

CDR3: CASSPLLDTMNTEAFF
DNA: TGTGCCAGCTCACCCCTATTGGACACAATGAACACTGAAGCTTTCTTT
J: TRBJ1-1
size: NA
V: TRBV18
D: NA

CDR3: CASSHQLIQGEQFF
DNA: TGTGCCAGCAGCCACCAACTCATCCAGGGTGAGCAGTTCTTC
J: TRBJ2-1
size: NA
V: TRBV3-1/TRBV3-2
D: NA

CDR3: CATSDPGTGQETQYF
DNA: TGTGCCACCAGTGATCCGGGGACAGGTCAAGAGACCCAGTACTTC
J: TRBJ2-5
size: NA
V: TRBV24-1
D: TRBD1

CDR3: CASSVGQGGSGNTIYF
DNA: TGTGCCAGCAGCGTCGGACAGGGCGGCTCTGGAAACACCATATATTTT
J: TRBJ1-3
size: NA
V: TRBV7-9
D: TRBD1

CDR3: CASRLGTGACYEQYF
DNA: TGTGCAAGTCGCTTAGGTACAGGGGCGTGCTACGAGCAGTACTTC
J: TRBJ2-7
size: NA
V: TRBV12-2
D: NA

CDR3: CASRPDRALEAFF
DNA: TGTGCCAGCAGGCCCGACAGAGCGCTTGAAGCTTTCTTT
J: TRBJ1-1
size: NA
V: TRBV7-9
D: NA

CDR3: CASSFGTKEETQYF
DNA: TGCGCCAGCAGCTTTGGGACAAAAGAAGAGACCCAGTACTTC
J: TRBJ2-5
size: NA
V: TRBV5-1
D: NA

CDR3: CATSDGQGGGYTF
DNA: TGTGCCACCAGTGATGGACAGGGAGGTGGCTACACCTTC
J: TRBJ1-2
size: NA
V: TRBV24-1
D: TRBD1

CDR3: CASSLAGQGANTEAFF
DNA: TGTGCCAGCAGCTTGGCGGGACAGGGGGCTAACACTGAAGCTTTCTTT
J: TRBJ1-1
size: NA
V: TRBV5-4
D: TRBD1

CDR3: CASSAQQGWDYEQYF
DNA: TGTGCCAGCAGCGCCCAACAGGGATGGGACTACGAGCAGTACTTC
J: TRBJ2-7
size: NA
V: TRBV9
D: NA

CDR3: CASSPLGGADTQYF
DNA: TGTGCCAGCAGTCCCTTAGGGGGTGCAGATACGCAGTATTTT
J: TRBJ2-3
size: NA
V: TRBV25-1
D: NA

CDR3: CASSYGPPPTYEQYF
DNA: TGTGCCAGCAGTTACGGTCCACCCCCTACCTACGAGCAGTACTTC
J: TRBJ2-7
size: NA
V: TRBV6-5
D: NA

CDR3: CATVQHNTGELFF
DNA: TGTGCCACGGTACAGCACAACACCGGGGAGCTGTTTTTT
J: TRBJ2-2
size: NA
V: TRBV19
D: NA

CDR3: CASSLIGNDGYTF
DNA: TGCGCCAGCAGCTTGATCGGGAACGATGGCTACACCTTC
J: TRBJ1-2
size: NA
V: TRBV5-1
D: NA

CDR3: CASSPEGAADTQYF
DNA: TGTGCCAGCAGCCCCGAGGGGGCCGCAGATACGCAGTATTTT
J: TRBJ2-3
size: NA
V: TRBV7-3
D: TRBD1

CDR3: CASSLRGHGYGYTF
DNA: TGTGCCAGCAGCTTAAGGGGGCACGGCTATGGCTACACCTTC
J: TRBJ1-2
size: NA
V: TRBV7-2
D: TRBD1

CDR3: CASTTGQGVGQPQHF
DNA: TGTGCCAGCACGACGGGACAGGGCGTCGGTCAGCCCCAGCATTTT
J: TRBJ1-5
size: NA
V: TRBV2
D: TRBD1

CDR3: CASSPLAGGPYEQYF
DNA: TGTGCCAGCAGTCCCCTAGCGGGAGGGCCCTACGAGCAGTACTTC
J: TRBJ2-7
size: NA
V: TRBV6-2/TRBV6-3
D: TRBD2

CDR3: CAISSGQGDEAFF
DNA: TGTGCCATCAGTTCCGGACAGGGTGATGAAGCTTTCTTT
J: TRBJ1-1
size: NA
V: TRBV10-3
D: TRBD1

CDR3: CASSSNGRGEQYF
DNA: TGTGCCAGCAGTTCGAACGGGAGGGGCGAGCAGTACTTC
J: TRBJ2-7
size: NA
V: TRBV27
D: TRBD2

CDR3: CASSVAYRSYEQYF
DNA: TGTGCCAGCAGCGTAGCTTATCGGTCTTACGAGCAGTACTTC
J: TRBJ2-7
size: NA
V: TRBV9
D: NA

CDR3: CASSPSGTALRGQFF
DNA: TGTGCCAGCAGCCCCTCCGGGACTGCCCTGAGGGGGCAGTTCTTC
J: TRBJ2-1
size: NA
V: TRBV5-4
D: NA

CDR3: CASSIPYLSGYEQYF
DNA: TGTGCCAGTAGTATTCCTTACCTCTCAGGCTACGAGCAGTACTTC
J: TRBJ2-7
size: once
V: TRBV19
D: NA

CDR3: CASRRQGQRGANVLTF
DNA: TGTGCCAGCAGGCGACAGGGTCAGCGGGGGGCCAACGTCCTGACTTTC
J: TRBJ2-6
size: NA
V: TRBV7-9
D: TRBD1